This entry lists 24 T cell receptor beta chains sequenced from one sample in a study of T-cell reconstitution after alpha-beta-depleted transplantation in children. Preparation of the TCRbeta library used unique molecular identifiers. TCRdb re-called the PCR reads with MiXCR, one entry per CDR3 protein. The sample shows around 600,000 distinct CDR3 sequences, around 23% of them seen only once. The sequences come from PBMCs, mostly from graft donor cells, collected 360 days after TCRalphabeta/CD19-depleted stem cell transplant. These receptors all come from a boy under three years old who had a stem cell transplant for acute myeloid leukemia, so the T cells may come from the graft donor.

This clonotype showed up many times. CDR3 amino acids: CATSDPGTGATDTQYF. In DNA form, the CDR3 reads TGTGCCACCAGTGACCCCGGGACAGGGGCCACAGATACGCAGTATTTT. The V gene is TRBV24-1, the J gene TRBJ2-3, with TRBD1 identical over 10 bases. The CDR3 contains 16 residues. After removal of 4 bases from V and 2 bases from J, the junction contained 5 bases not matched to a gene. Germline V CDR1 and CDR2: KGHDR, SFDVKD.

This clonotype was recorded at least ten times. The rearrangement links TRBV7-9 to TRBJ2-7, with TRBD1 as a possible D gene (6 bases). The CDR3 has 13 residues. CDR1 SEHNR and CDR2 FQNEAQ come from the germline V gene (reference sequence). Deletions cut 7 bases from V and 4 bases from J, with 14 bases between. The chain's CDR3 is CASKEQGRYEQYF. CDR3 bases: TGTGCCAGCAAAGAACAGGGAAGGTACGAGCAGTACTTC.

This clonotype appeared a few times. V and J are TRBV7-8 and TRBJ2-1; unclear D gene. Germline loops: CDR1 SGHVS, CDR2 FQNEAQ. Trimming cost V 7 bases and J 8 bases, with 15 bases left between them. The CDR3 spans 13 residues. The CDR3 nucleotides are TGTGCCAGCACCATAGGACCAGGCTATGAGCAGTTCTTC. Translated, it gives CASTIGPGYEQFF.

In this sample, this clonotype turned up a few times. This chain joins TRBV12-3 or TRBV12-4 and TRBJ1-3; D gene uncertain. The V end was cut by 3 bases, the J end by 2 bases, with 20 bases between. The CDR3 totals 18 residues. CDR3 loop: CASSFSSQSARAGNTIYF. CDR3 coding DNA: TGTGCCAGCAGTTTTAGTTCACAGTCGGCCCGGGCTGGAAACACCATATATTTT.

This clonotype was counted a few times. The rearrangement joins TRBV20-1 to TRBJ1-5; 8 bases are a match to TRBD1. After removal of 5 bases from V and 6 bases from J, the junction contained 9 bases not matched to a gene. Looked up from germline, CDR1 is DFQATT and CDR2 is SNEGSKA (reference sequence). The CDR3 contains 14 residues. CDR3 nucleotides: TGCAGTGCTGCCCGACAGGGGATCGGTCAGCCCCAGCATTTT. Translation gives CSAARQGIGQPQHF.

This clonotype was seen at least ten times. The gene calls are TRBV20-1 and TRBJ2-3; possibly TRBD1 or TRBD2 for D (5 bases each). Trimming removed 0 bases from V and 6 bases from J, with 13 bases in between. CDR1 is DFQATT and CDR2 is SNEGSKA in the germline V gene (reference sequence). The CDR3 spans 14 residues. The CDR3 is CSARDWDGEDTQYF. CDR3 sequence (DNA): TGCAGTGCTAGAGATTGGGACGGGGAGGATACGCAGTATTTT.

This chain joins TRBV5-1 and TRBJ2-5; TRBD2 matches 12 bases. J was trimmed by 3 bases and V by 2 bases; bases with no gene match: 5. Germline V gives CDR1 SGHRS, CDR2 YFSETQ. The CDR3 is 16 amino acids. The CDR3 region is CASSFHRLAGEETQYF. The CDR3 DNA reads as TGCGCCAGCAGCTTCCATCGACTAGCGGGGGAAGAGACCCAGTACTTC.

J is TRBJ2-3 and V is TRBV15; D gene unclear. V lost 0 bases to trimming and J lost 8 bases, with 18 bases between them. The CDR3 has 16 amino acids. Germline V lookup: CDR1 LNHNV, CDR2 YYDKDF (reference sequence). The CDR3 reads CATSRDVASSQRTQYF. The DNA for the CDR3 is TGTGCCACCAGCAGAGATGTAGCAAGCAGTCAGCGTACGCAGTATTTT.

This clonotype was recorded at least ten times. This chain links TRBV12-3 or TRBV12-4 with TRBJ2-1; the D gene is possibly TRBD1 (5 bases). This CDR3 has 11 amino acids. Trimming removed 3 bases from V and 10 bases from J, with 7 bases in between. The CDR3 protein is CASSFTGEQFF. CDR3 nucleotide sequence: TGTGCCAGCAGTTTTACAGGAGAGCAGTTCTTC.

At least ten counts were recorded for this clonotype. The chain carries TRBV12-3 or TRBV12-4 and TRBJ2-6; TRBD1 is a possible D gene (5 bases). The CDR3 contains 15 residues. The V gene lost 5 bases and the J gene lost 2 bases, with 10 bases spanning the gap. The CDR3 DNA reads TGTGCCAGCAGTCCCACAGGAACTGGGGCCAACGTCCTGACTTTC. This translates into CASSPTGTGANVLTF.

This clonotype has more than one count but fewer than ten. J is TRBJ2-3 and V is TRBV28; 8 nucleotides line up with TRBD2. Germline V gives CDR1 MDHEN, CDR2 SYDVKM. J gave up 4 bases and V 8 bases, and 17 bases lay outside the gene matches. The CDR3 extends over 17 amino acids. CDR3 coding DNA: TGTGCCAGCGAAGGTTCCGTAGCGGGGTACCCCCCAGATACGCAGTATTTT. This codes for CASEGSVAGYPPDTQYF.

V usage is TRBV15 and J usage is TRBJ2-1, with D hard to call. Germline-derived CDR1 and CDR2 are LNHNV and YYDKDF (reference sequence). The ends were cut back, 0 bases at V and 7 bases at J, with 10 bases in the middle. The CDR3 runs to 14 residues. CDR3 amino acids: CATSRDWGLNEQFF. Here the CDR3 DNA reads TGTGCCACCAGCAGAGATTGGGGTTTAAATGAGCAGTTCTTC.

This clonotype was counted many times. The V gene is TRBV20-1, the J gene TRBJ2-2; D unclear. Germline V gene data show CDR1 as DFQATT and CDR2 as SNEGSKA (reference sequence). Trimming took 1 base from V and 4 from J, leaving 13 bases between them. The CDR3 length is 15 residues. CDR3 DNA sequence: TGCAGTGCTAGAGTCAGTAAGGGCCCCACCGGGGAGCTGTTTTTT. Amino acid sequence: CSARVSKGPTGELFF.

This clonotype has only a few counts. The chain is built from TRBV6-5 and TRBJ2-2; D is uncertain. V dropped 7 bases and J dropped 0 bases, with 15 bases sitting between them. The CDR3 is 16 residues long. Germline V lookup: CDR1 MNHEY, CDR2 SVGAGI. The CDR3 DNA is TGTGCCAGCATTTCGGGTTCCTTCGCGAACACCGGGGAGCTGTTTTTT. It codes for CASISGSFANTGELFF.

There are many counts of this clonotype. This chain links TRBV20-1 with TRBJ2-7, with D unresolved. The germline V and J ends were trimmed by 7 bases and 2 bases, with 12 bases remaining between them. In germline, CDR1 is DFQATT, CDR2 SNEGSKA (reference sequence). This CDR3 is built from 12 residues. The CDR3 protein is CSVVSRTYEQYV. CDR3 nucleotides: TGCAGTGTGGTCAGTCGAACCTACGAGCAGTACGTC.

The CDR3 region is CATSLDSTYEQYF. CDR3 sequence (DNA): TGTGCCACCAGCCTAGACAGCACCTACGAGCAGTACTTC. The chain uses TRBV15 and TRBJ2-7, with a weak D call TRBD1 (5 bases). This CDR3 spans 13 amino acids. CDR1 is LNHNV, CDR2 YYDKDF, per germline (reference sequence). V was clipped by 5 bases and J by 2 bases, with 10 bases between them.

A few counts support this clonotype. V is TRBV12-3 or TRBV12-4 and J is TRBJ1-2; a weak D match, TRBD1 (6 bases). The V gene lost 3 bases and the J gene lost 8 bases, with 13 bases spanning the gap. The CDR3 covers 13 residues. The CDR3 loop is CASSFLRGYGYTF. The CDR3 region has the DNA TGTGCCAGCAGTTTCTTAAGGGGGTACGGCTACACCTTC.

This clonotype has ten or more counts. This sequence joins TRBV29-1 and TRBJ1-4, with unresolved D. Trimming stripped 1 base from V and 0 bases from J, with 3 bases between. This CDR3 spans 13 amino acids. Per the germline V gene, CDR1 is SQVTM and CDR2 is ANQGSEA. The CDR3 region is CSVEASTNEKLFF. The CDR3 DNA reads TGCAGCGTTGAAGCCTCAACTAATGAAAAACTGTTTTTT.

V gene TRBV20-1 combines with J gene TRBJ1-4; no clear D gene. Per germline, CDR1 DFQATT and CDR2 SNEGSKA (reference sequence). The V end was cut by 6 bases, the J end by 5 bases, with 16 bases between. This CDR3 has 14 residues. In DNA form, the CDR3 reads TGCAGTGCACCACGGACGGCCCGGAATGAAAAACTGTTTTTT. Protein product: CSAPRTARNEKLFF.

This sequence joins TRBV7-2 and TRBJ1-2; 7 positions agree with TRBD1. Germline loops: CDR1 SGHTA, CDR2 FQGNSA. The CDR3 covers 15 residues. The trim removed 2 bases at V and 3 bases at J, leaving 6 bases unmatched. The CDR3 sequence is CASSLRTGSHYGYTF. The CDR3 DNA is TGTGCCAGCAGCTTACGGACAGGATCCCACTATGGCTACACCTTC.

This clonotype was observed at least ten times. V gene TRBV29-1 combines with J gene TRBJ2-1; no clear D. Germline V gives CDR1 SQVTM, CDR2 ANQGSEA. Trimming took 6 bases from V and 5 from J, leaving 5 bases between them. The CDR3 is 10 residues long. CDR3: CSVTDNEQFF. DNA for the CDR3: TGCAGCGTGACCGACAATGAGCAGTTCTTC.

V usage is TRBV12-3 or TRBV12-4 and J usage is TRBJ1-1; tentative D call: TRBD1 (5 bases). The CDR3 runs 11 residues. Trimming cost V 5 bases and J 11 bases, with 12 bases left between them. Written as DNA, the CDR3 is TGTGCCAGCAGTACCAGGGATTGGGCTTTCTTT. Amino acids: CASSTRDWAFF.

The rearrangement uses TRBV27 and TRBJ1-4; TRBD1 is a possible D gene (5 bases). Germline V gene data show CDR1 as MNHEY and CDR2 as SMNVEV (reference sequence). This CDR3 has 17 amino acids. V was cut by 5 bases and J by 8 bases, with 24 bases left in between. Written as DNA, the CDR3 is TGTGCCAGCAGTCCTTCCGGGATGAGGGGAGGTAGCGAAAAACTGTTTTTT. It yields the protein CASSPSGMRGGSEKLFF.

The rearrangement links TRBV27 to TRBJ1-4; D not resolved. The germline V gene encodes CDR1 MNHEY and CDR2 SMNVEV (reference sequence). Trimming pared 8 bases from V and 0 bases from J, leaving 10 bases between. This CDR3 comprises 14 residues. The CDR3 is CASRPTTTNEKLFF. The CDR3 DNA is TGTGCCAGCCGCCCGACAACAACTAATGAAAAACTGTTTTTT. Supplemented by reference TRBV27 and TRBJ1-4, the full variable domain reads EAQVTQNPRYLITVTGKKLTVTCSQNMNHEYMSWYRQDPGLGLRQIYYSMNVEVTDKGDVPEGYKVSRKEKRNFPLILESPSPNQTSLYFCASRPTTTNEKLFFGSGTQLSVL.